Shown below are 9 T cell receptor beta chains from a single sample sequenced in a study of T-cell memory formation after mild COVID-19. MiXCR was run by TCRdb on the 5' RACE reads, yielding one entry per CDR3 protein. The sample carries some 250,000 distinct CDR3 sequences, more than 15% recorded once. The sample was PBMCs or a T cell subset sorted from them (not recorded which). Receptor source: a man younger than 35 who had mild COVID-19 (a few samples of this study predate the infection). Cell type and time point are not known.

This clonotype has more than one count but fewer than ten. The chain's CDR3 is CASSNGQGKMSYEQYV. CDR3 coding DNA: TGTGCCAGCAGCAACGGACAGGGAAAAATGAGCTACGAGCAGTACGTC. The chain employs TRBV5-4 and TRBJ2-7; 8 bases fit TRBD1. There are 16 residues in the CDR3. J gave up 3 bases and V 4 bases, and 12 bases lay outside the gene matches. Germline V CDR1 and CDR2: SGHNT, YYREEE (reference sequence).

The rearrangement links TRBV6-1 to TRBJ2-3; 7 bases align to TRBD2. The V gene end was trimmed by 7 bases and the J gene end by 2 bases; junction bases not matched to a gene: 6. This CDR3 contains 14 residues. Per the germline V gene, CDR1 is MNHNS and CDR2 is SASEGT. The DNA of the CDR3 is TGTGCCAGCACCCCAGGGACTAACACAGATACGCAGTATTTT. Its translation: CASTPGTNTDTQYF.

This clonotype was picked up many times. The genes are TRBV7-2 and TRBJ2-5, with a possible D match to TRBD1 (6 bases). The V end lost 5 bases, the J end lost 2 bases, and 9 bases lay between the germline ends. Germline-derived CDR1 and CDR2 are SGHTA and FQGNSA. The CDR3 covers 13 residues. CDR3 amino acids: CASSPTGQETQYF. CDR3 sequence (DNA): TGTGCCAGCAGCCCGACAGGACAAGAGACCCAGTACTTC.

This clonotype was observed a few times. This sequence joins TRBV5-1 and TRBJ1-1, with TRBD1 identical over 8 bases. Germline CDR1 and CDR2: SGHRS and YFSETQ. This CDR3 has 14 amino acids. The ends lost 6 bases at V and 1 base at J; junction bases unmatched: 5. The CDR3 DNA sequence: TGCGCCAGCAAAATCGGACAGGGGAACACTGAAGCTTTCTTT. Its protein product is CASKIGQGNTEAFF.

Only a few counts were recorded for this clonotype. This chain connects TRBV5-1 to TRBJ1-1; 7 positions match TRBD1. V lost 4 bases to trimming and J lost 2 bases; unmatched junction nucleotides: 8. CDR3 length equals 15 residues. Per the germline V gene, CDR1 is SGHRS and CDR2 is YFSETQ. CDR3 DNA sequence: TGCGCCAGCAGCGGCGGGGCAGGGGGAAACACTGAAGCTTTCTTT. This codes for CASSGGAGGNTEAFF.

This clonotype was seen a few times. The J gene is TRBJ1-1, the V gene TRBV11-2, with no clear D. Germline V gene data show CDR1 as SGHAT and CDR2 as FQNNGV. With 4 bases removed from V and 3 bases from J, the gap between germline ends came to 6 bases. CDR3 length equals 12 residues. This CDR3 is CASSSDDTEAFF. CDR3 in DNA: TGTGCCAGCAGCTCAGATGACACTGAAGCTTTCTTT.

This clonotype was picked up a small number of times. The chain employs TRBV2 and TRBJ1-2; unclear D gene. This CDR3 is built from 11 residues. Germline values: CDR1 SNHLY, CDR2 FYNNEI. V lost 11 bases, J lost 2 bases, and 9 bases lay in between. The CDR3 DNA sequence: TGTGCCGTCACAGAGAACTATGGCTACACCTTC. This sequence encodes CAVTENYGYTF.

J is TRBJ2-1 and V is TRBV29-1; 11 nucleotides match TRBD2. V lost 1 base, J lost 8 bases, and 4 bases stayed unmatched. The CDR3 has 14 amino acids. Germline values: CDR1 SQVTM, CDR2 ANQGSEA. CDR3 nucleotides: TGCAGCGTTGAAGCTAGCGGGGGGTTGGATGAGCAGTTCTTC. Translating it yields CSVEASGGLDEQFF.

This clonotype was picked up a small number of times. The chain carries TRBV25-1 and TRBJ2-5; 7 bases are shared with TRBD1. The ends lost 4 bases at V and 5 bases at J; junction bases unmatched: 7. The CDR3 sequence is 14 residues long. CDR1 and CDR2 from the germline V gene are MGHDK and SYGVNS. The CDR3 here is CASSVLTGLETQYF. CDR3 nucleotides: TGTGCCAGCAGTGTTCTGACAGGGTTGGAGACCCAGTACTTC.